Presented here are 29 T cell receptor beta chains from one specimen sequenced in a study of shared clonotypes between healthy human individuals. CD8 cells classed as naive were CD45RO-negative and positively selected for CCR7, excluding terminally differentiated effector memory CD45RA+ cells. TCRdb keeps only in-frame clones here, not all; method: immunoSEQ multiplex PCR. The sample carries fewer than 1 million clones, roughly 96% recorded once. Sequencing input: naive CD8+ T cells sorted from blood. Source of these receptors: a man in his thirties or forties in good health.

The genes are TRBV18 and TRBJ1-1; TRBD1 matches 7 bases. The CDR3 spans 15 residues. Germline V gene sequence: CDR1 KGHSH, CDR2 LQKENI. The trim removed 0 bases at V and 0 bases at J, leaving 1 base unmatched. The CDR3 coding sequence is TGTGCCAGCTCACCACCGACAGGGATGAACACTGAAGCTTTCTTT. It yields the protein CASSPPTGMNTEAFF.

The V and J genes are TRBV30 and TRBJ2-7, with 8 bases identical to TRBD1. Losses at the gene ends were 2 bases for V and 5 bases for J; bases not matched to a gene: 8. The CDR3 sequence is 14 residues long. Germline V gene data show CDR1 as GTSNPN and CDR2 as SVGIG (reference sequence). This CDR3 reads CAWSPDRGINEQYF. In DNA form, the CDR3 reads TGTGCCTGGAGTCCCGACAGGGGCATCAACGAGCAGTACTTC.

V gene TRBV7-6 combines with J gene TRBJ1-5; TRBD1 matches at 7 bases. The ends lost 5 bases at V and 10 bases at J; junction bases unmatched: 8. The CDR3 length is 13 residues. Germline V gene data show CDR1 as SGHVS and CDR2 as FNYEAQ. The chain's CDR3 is CASSPGQAYPQHF. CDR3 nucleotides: TGTGCCAGCAGCCCCGGACAGGCCTATCCCCAGCATTTT.

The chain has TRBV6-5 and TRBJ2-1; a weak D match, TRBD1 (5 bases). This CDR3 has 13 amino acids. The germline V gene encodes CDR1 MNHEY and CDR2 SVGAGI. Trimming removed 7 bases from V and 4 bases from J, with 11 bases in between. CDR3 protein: CASKETGYNEQFF. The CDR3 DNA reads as TGTGCCAGCAAAGAAACAGGATACAATGAGCAGTTCTTC.

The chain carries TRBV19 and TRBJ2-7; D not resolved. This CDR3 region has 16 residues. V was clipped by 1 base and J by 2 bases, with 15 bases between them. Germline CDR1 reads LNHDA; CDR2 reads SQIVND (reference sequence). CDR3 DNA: TGTGCCAGTAGTATAGTAGGCGGATCCCCGACCTACGAGCAGTACTTC. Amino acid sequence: CASSIVGGSPTYEQYF.

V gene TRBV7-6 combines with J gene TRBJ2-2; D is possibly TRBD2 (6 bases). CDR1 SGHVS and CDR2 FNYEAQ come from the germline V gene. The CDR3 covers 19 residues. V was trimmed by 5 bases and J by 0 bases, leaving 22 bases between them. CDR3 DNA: TGTGCCAGCAGCCCCACTAGCTGGGTCAAGTTCGCGAACACCGGGGAGCTGTTTTTT. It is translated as CASSPTSWVKFANTGELFF.

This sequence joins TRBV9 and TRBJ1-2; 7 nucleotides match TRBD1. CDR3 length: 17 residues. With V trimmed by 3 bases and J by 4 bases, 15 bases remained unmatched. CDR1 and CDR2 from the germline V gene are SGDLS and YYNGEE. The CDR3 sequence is CASSGYVGTEGGYGYTF. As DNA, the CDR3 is TGTGCCAGCAGCGGATATGTGGGGACAGAAGGAGGCTATGGCTACACCTTC.

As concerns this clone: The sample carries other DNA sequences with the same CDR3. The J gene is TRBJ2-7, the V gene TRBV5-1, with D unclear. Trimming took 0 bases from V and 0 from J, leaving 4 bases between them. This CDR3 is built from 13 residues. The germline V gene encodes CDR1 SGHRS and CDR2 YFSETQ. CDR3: CASSLAPSYEQYF. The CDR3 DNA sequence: TGCGCCAGCAGCTTGGCTCCCTCCTACGAGCAGTACTTC.

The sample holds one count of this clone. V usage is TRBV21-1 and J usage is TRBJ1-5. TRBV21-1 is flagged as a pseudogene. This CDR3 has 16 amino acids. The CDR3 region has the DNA TGTGCCAGCAGCAAAGGAGAAGAAGGAGGTACTCAGCCCCAGCATTTT. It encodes CASSKGEEGGTQPQHF.

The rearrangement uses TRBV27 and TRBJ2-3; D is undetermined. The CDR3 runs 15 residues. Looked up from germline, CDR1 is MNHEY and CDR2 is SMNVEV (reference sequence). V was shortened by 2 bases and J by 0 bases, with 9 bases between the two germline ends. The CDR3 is CASSLRPWSTDTQYF. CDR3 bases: TGTGCCAGCAGTTTACGCCCGTGGAGCACAGATACGCAGTATTTT.

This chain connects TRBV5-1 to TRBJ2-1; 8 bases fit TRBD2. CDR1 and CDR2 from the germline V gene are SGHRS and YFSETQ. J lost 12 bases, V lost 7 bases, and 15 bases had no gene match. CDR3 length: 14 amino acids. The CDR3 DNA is TGCGCCAGCGCCCCGGCGGTAGCGGGGATCGGGCAGTTCTTC. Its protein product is CASAPAVAGIGQFF.

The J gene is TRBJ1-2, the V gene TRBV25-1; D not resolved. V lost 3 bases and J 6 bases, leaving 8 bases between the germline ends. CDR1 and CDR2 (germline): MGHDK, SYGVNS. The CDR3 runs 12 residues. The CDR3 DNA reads TGTGCCAGCAGTGATAACAGAGATGGCTACACCTTC. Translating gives CASSDNRDGYTF.

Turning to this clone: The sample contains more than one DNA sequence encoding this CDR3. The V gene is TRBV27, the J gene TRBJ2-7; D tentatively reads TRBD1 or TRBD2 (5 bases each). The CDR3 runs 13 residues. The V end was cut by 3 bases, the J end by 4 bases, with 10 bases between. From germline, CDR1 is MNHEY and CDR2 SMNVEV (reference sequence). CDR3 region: CASSFGTNYEQYF. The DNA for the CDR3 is TGTGCCAGCAGTTTTGGGACGAATTACGAGCAGTACTTC.

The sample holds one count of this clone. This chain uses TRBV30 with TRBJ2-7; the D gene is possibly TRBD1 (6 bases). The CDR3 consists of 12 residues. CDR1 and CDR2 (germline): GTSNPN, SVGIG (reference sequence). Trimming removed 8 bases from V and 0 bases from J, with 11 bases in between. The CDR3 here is CAHRDNSYEQYF. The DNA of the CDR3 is TGTGCCCACCGGGACAACTCCTACGAGCAGTACTTC.

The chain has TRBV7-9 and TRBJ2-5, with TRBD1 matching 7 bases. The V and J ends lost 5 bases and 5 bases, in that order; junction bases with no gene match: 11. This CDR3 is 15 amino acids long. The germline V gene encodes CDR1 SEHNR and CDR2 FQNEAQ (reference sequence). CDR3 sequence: CASSPPMTGRETQYF. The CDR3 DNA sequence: TGTGCCAGCAGCCCACCCATGACAGGGCGGGAGACCCAGTACTTC.

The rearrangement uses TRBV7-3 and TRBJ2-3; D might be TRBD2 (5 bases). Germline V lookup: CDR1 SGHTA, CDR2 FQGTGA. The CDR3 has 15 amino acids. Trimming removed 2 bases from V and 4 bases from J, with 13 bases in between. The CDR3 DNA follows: TGTGCCAGCAGCTTACACGGGAATTTTGCAGATACGCAGTATTTT. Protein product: CASSLHGNFADTQYF.

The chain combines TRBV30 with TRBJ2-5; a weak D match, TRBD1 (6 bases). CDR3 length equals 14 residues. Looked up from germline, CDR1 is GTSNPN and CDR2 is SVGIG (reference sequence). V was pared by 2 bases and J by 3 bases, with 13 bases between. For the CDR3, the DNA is TGTGCCTGGAGTAGGGAGACAGGAGAAGAGACCCAGTACTTC. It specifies CAWSRETGEETQYF.

CDR3 coding DNA: TGTGCCAGCAGCTTTCTAGCGGGAGCCGACGAGCAGTACTTC. This encodes CASSFLAGADEQYF. The V and J genes are TRBV27 and TRBJ2-7; the match to TRBD2 covers 10 bases. The CDR3 runs 14 residues. V shed 6 bases and J 5 bases; nucleotides not matched to a gene: 7. Germline CDR1 MNHEY, CDR2 SMNVEV (reference sequence).

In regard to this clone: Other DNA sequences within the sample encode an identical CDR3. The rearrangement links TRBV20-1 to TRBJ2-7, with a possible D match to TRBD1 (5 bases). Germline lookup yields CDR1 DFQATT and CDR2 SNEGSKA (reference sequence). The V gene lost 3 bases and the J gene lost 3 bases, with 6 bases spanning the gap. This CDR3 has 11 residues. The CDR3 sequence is CSASDSYEQYF. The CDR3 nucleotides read TGCAGTGCTAGCGACAGCTACGAGCAGTACTTC.

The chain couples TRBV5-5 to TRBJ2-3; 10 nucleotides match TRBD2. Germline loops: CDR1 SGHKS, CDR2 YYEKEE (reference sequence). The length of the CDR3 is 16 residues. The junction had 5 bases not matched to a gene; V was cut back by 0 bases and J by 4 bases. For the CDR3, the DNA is TGTGCCAGCAGCTTGGGACTAGCGGGTAGTTCAGATACGCAGTATTTT. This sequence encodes CASSLGLAGSSDTQYF.

The CDR3 spells CASSWTGGRDEQFF. The CDR3 DNA reads as TGCGCCAGCAGCTGGACGGGAGGACGGGATGAGCAGTTCTTC. The V and J genes are TRBV5-1 and TRBJ2-1; TRBD2 matches 7 bases. V dropped 3 bases and J dropped 8; count of bases not matched to a gene: 8. This CDR3 has 14 amino acids. The V gene's germline CDR1 is SGHRS and CDR2 YFSETQ.

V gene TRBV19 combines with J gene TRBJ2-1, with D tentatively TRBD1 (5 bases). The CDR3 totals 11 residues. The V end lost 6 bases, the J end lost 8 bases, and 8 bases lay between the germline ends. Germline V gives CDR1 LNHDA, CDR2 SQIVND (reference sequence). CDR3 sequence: CASSQGDEQFF. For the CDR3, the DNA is TGTGCCAGTAGCCAGGGTGATGAGCAGTTCTTC.

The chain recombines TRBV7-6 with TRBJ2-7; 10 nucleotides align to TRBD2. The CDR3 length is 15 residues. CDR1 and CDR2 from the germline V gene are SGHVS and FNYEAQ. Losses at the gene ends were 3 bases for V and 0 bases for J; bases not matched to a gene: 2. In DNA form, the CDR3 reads TGTGCCAGCAGCTTTGCTAGCGGGGGCTCCTACGAGCAGTACTTC. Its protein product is CASSFASGGSYEQYF.

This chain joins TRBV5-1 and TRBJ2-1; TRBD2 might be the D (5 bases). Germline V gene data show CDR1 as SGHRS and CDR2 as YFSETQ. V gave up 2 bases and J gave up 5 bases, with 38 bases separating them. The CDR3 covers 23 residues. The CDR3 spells CASSFPIEFTPPTSGIPNNEQFF. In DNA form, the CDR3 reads TGCGCCAGCAGCTTCCCGATCGAATTCACACCCCCAACATCGGGGATACCTAACAATGAGCAGTTCTTC.

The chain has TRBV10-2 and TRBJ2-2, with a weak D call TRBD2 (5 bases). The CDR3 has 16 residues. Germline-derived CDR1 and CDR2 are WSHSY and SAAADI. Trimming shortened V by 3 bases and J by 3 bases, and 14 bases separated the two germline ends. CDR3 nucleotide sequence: TGCGCCAGCAGTGACTTCGAGGGCACGGACACCGGGGAGCTGTTTTTT. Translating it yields CASSDFEGTDTGELFF.

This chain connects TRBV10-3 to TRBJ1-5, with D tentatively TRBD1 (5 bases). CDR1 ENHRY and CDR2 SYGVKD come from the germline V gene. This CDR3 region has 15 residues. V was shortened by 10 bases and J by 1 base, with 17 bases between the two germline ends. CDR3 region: CATTDGGTSNQPQHF. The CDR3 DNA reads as TGTGCCACCACCGACGGGGGGACCAGCAATCAGCCCCAGCATTTT.

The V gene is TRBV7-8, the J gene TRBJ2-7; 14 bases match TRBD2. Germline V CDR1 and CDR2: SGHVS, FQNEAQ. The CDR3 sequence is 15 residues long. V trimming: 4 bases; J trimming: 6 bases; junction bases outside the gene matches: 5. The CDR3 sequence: CASSSGTSGRFEQYF. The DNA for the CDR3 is TGTGCCAGCAGCTCCGGGACTAGCGGGAGATTCGAGCAGTACTTC.

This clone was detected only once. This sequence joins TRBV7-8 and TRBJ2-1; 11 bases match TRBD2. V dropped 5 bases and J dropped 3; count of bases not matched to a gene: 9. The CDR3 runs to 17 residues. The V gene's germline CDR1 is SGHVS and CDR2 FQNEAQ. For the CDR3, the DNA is TGTGCCAGCAGCATGCCCCCGGGACTAGCGGTCTACAATGAGCAGTTCTTC. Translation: CASSMPPGLAVYNEQFF.

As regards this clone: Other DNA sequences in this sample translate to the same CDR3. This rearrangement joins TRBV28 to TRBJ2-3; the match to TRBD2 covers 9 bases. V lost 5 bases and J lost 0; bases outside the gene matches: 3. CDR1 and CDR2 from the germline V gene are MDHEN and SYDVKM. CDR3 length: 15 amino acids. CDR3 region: CASSLTSGSTDTQYF. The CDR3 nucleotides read TGTGCCAGCAGTCTCACTAGCGGGAGCACAGATACGCAGTATTTT.